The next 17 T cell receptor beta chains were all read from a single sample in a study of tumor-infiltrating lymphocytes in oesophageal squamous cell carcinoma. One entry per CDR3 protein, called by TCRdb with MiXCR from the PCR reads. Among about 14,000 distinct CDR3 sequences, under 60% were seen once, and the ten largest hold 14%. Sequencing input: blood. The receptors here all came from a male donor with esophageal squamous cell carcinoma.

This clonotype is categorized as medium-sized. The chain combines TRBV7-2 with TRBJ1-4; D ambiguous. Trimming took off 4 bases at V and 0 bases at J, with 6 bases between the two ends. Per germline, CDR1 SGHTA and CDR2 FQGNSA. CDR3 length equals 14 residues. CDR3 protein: CASSYRATNEKLFF. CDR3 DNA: TGTGCCAGCAGCTACAGAGCAACTAATGAAAAACTGTTTTTT.

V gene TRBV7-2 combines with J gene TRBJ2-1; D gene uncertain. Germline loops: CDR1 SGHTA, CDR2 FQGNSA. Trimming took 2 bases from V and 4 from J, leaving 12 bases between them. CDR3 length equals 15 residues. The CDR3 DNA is TGTGCCAGCAGCTTAAGCCCTAGTCCTTACAATGAGCAGTTCTTC. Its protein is CASSLSPSPYNEQFF.

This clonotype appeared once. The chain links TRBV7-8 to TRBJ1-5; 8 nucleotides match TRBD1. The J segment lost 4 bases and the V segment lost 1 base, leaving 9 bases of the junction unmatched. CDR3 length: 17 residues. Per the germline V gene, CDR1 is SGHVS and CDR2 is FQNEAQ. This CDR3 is CASSLVATGAGNQPQHF. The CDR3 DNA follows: TGTGCCAGCAGCTTAGTGGCGACAGGGGCAGGAAATCAGCCCCAGCATTTT.

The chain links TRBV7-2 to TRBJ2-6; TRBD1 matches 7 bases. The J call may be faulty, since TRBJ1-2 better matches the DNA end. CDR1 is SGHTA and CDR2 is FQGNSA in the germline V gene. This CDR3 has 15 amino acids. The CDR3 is CASSSPAQGNYGYTF. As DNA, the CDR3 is TGTGCCAGCAGCTCCCCCGCACAGGGGAACTATGGCTACACCTTC.

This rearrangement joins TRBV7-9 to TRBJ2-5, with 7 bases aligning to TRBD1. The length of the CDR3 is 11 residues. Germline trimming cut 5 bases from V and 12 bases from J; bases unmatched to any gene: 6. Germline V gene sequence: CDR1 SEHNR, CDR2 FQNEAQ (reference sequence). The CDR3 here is CASSPGQVEYF. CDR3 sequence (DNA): TGTGCCAGCAGCCCCGGACAGGTTGAGTACTTC.

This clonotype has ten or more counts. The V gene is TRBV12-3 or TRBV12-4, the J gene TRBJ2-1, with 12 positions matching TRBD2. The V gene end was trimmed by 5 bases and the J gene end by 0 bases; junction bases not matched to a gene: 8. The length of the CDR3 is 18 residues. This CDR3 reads CASSPTSGSSASYNEQFF. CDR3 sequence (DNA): TGTGCCAGCAGTCCGACTAGCGGGAGCTCGGCCTCCTACAATGAGCAGTTCTTC.

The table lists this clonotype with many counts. For the CDR3, the DNA is TGTGCCACCAGTGATCAATACCTCAGGACTAGCGGTAGCTCCTACGAGCAGTACTTC. It encodes CATSDQYLRTSGSSYEQYF. The chain links TRBV24-1 to TRBJ2-7, with 10 bases that match TRBD2. The trim removed 3 bases at V and 0 bases at J, leaving 13 bases unmatched. The CDR3 has 19 amino acids. Per germline, CDR1 KGHDR and CDR2 SFDVKD.

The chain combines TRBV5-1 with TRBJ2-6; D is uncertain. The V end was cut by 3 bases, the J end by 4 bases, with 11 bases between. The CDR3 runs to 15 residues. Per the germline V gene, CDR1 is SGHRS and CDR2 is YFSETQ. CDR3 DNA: TGCGCCAGCAGCTGGGGTGGGCGAGGGGCCAACGTCCTGACTTTC. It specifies CASSWGGRGANVLTF.

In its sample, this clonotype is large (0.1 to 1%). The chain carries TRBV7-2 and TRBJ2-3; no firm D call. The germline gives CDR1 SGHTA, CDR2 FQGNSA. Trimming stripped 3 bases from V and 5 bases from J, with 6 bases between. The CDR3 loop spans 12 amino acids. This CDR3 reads CASSFLKDTQYF. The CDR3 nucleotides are TGTGCCAGCAGCTTCCTGAAAGATACGCAGTATTTT.

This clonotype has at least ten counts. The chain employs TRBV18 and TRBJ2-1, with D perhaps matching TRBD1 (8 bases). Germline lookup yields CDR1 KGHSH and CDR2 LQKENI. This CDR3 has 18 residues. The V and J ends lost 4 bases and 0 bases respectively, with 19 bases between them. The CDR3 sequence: CASSLSTGGGSSYNEQFF. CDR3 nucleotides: TGTGCCAGCTCACTGAGTACAGGGGGAGGGAGCTCCTACAATGAGCAGTTCTTC. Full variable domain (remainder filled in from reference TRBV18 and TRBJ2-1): NAGVMQNPRHLVRRRGQEARLRCSPMKGHSHVYWYRQLPEEGLKFMVYLQKENIIDESGMPKERFSAEFPKEGPSILRIQQVVRGDSAAYFCASSLSTGGGSSYNEQFFGPGTRLTVL.

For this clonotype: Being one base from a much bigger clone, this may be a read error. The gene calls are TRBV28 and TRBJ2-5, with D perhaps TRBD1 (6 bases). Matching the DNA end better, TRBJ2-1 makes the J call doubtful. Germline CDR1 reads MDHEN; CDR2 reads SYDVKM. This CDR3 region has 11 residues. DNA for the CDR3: TGTGCCAGCAAAGAGGGGGACGAGCAGTTCTTC. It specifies CASKEGDEQFF.

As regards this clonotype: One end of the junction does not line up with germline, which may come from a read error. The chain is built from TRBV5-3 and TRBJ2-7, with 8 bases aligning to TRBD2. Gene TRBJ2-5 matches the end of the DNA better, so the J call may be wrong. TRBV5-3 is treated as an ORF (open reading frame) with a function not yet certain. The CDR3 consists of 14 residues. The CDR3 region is CASSSSGGGETQYF. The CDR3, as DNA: TGTGCCAGCAGCTCCTCCGGGGGGGGCGAGACCCAGTACTTC.

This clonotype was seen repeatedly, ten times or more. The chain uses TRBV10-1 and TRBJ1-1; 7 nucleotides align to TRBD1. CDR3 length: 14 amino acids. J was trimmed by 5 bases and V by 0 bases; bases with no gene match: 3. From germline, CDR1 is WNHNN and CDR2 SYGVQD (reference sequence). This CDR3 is CASSESGRGTEAFF. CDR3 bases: TGCGCCAGCAGTGAGTCTGGCAGGGGGACTGAAGCTTTCTTT.

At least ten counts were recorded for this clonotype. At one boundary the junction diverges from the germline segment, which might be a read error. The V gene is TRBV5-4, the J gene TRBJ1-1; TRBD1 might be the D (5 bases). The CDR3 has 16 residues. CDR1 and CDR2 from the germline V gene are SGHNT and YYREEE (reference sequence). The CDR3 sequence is CASSLAGGNMNTEAFF. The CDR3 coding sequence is TGCGCCAGCAGCTTGGCCGGGGGAAATATGAACACTGAAGCTTTCTTT. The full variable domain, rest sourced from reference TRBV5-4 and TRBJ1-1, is ETGVTQSPTHLIKTRGQQVTLRCSSQSGHNTVSWYQQALGQGPQFIFQYYREEENGRGNFPPRFSGLQFPNYSSELNVNALELDDSALYLCASSLAGGNMNTEAFFGQGTRLTVV.

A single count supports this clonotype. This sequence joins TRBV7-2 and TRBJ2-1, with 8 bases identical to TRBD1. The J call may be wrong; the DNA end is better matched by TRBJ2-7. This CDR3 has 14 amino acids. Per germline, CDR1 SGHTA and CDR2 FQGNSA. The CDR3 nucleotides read TGTGCCAGCAGGGAGACCGGGACAGGCCCCGAGCAGTACTTC. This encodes CASRETGTGPEQYF.

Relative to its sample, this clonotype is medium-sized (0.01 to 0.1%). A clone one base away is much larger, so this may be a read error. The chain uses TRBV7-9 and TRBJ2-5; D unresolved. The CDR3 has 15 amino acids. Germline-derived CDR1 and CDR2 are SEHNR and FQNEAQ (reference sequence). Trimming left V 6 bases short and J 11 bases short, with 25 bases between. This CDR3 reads CASRSARLGYNEQYF. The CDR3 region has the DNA TGTGCCAGCAGGAGTGCTCGGCTAGGATACAATGAGCAGTACTTC. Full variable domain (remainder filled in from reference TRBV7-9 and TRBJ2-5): DTGVSQNPRHKITKRGQNVTFRCDPISEHNRLYWYRQTLGQGPEFLTYFQNEAQLEKSRLLSDRFSAERPKGSFSTLEIQRTEQGDSAMYLCASRSARLGYNEQYFGPGTRLLVL.

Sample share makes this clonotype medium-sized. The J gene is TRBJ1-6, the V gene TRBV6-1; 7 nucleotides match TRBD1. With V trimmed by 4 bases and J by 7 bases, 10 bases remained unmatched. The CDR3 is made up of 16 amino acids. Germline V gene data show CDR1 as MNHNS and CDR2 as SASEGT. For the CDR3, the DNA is TGTGCCAGCAGTGGGGAATACAGGGGATCAAATTCACCCCTCCACTTT. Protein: CASSGEYRGSNSPLHF.